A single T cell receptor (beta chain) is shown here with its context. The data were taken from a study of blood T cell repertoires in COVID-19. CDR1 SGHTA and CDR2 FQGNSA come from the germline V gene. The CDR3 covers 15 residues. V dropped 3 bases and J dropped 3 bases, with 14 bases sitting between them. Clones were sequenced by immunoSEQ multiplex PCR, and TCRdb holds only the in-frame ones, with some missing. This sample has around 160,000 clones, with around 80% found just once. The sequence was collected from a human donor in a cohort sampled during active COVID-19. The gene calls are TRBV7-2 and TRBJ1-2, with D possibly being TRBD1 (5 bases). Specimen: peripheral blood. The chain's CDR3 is CASSFRWGTDYGYTF. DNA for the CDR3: TGTGCCAGCAGCTTCCGCTGGGGCACCGACTATGGCTACACCTTC.